This TCR beta chain stems from a study of a mutant IDH1 vaccine in newly diagnosed glioma. Study-level background: Averaging approximately 40 years of age, treated patients were around 62% male and approximately 38% female. Patients' prior therapy spanned radiotherapy, temozolomide, or both; most underwent both.

Looked up from germline, CDR1 is WNHNN and CDR2 is SYGVQD (reference sequence). The V segment lost 3 bases and the J segment 3 bases; nucleotides outside the gene matches: 8. This CDR3 region has 15 residues. This sample's time point: week 23, last vaccination. Doses consisted of 300 ug of mutant IDH1 20-mer peptide each, paired with topical imiquimod. Repertoires were generated with immunoSEQ multiplex PCR, while TCRdb's copy carries only in-frame clones and drops some. This repertoire shows 35,000 to 50,000 clones, less than 85% found once; its top ten account for 2.4%. In regard to this clone: What it binds is not known.

The rearrangement uses TRBV10-1 and TRBJ2-7; 7 bases fit TRBD1. This specimen was PBMCs, taken from a glioma patient whose treatment included an IDH1 peptide vaccine. This clonotype was obtained from a woman aged 18-35 years with glioma. Some clones in this sample may be carry-over from other donors' samples. The CDR3 bases are TGCGCCAGCAGTGAAGGGACAGCGCCGAGCTACGAGCAGTACTTC. Translating gives CASSEGTAPSYEQYF.